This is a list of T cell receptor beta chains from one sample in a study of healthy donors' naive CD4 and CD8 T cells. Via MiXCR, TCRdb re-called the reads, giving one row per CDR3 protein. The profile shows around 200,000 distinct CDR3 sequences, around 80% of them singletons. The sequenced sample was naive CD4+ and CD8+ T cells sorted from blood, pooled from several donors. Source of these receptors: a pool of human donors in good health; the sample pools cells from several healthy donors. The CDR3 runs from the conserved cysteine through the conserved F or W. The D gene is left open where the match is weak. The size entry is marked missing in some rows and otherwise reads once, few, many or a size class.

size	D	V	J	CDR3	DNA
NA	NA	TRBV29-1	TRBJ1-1	CSVDIGHGSTEAFF	TGCAGCGTTGATATAGGGCACGGGAGCACTGAAGCTTTCTTT
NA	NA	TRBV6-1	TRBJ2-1	CASSEGGTGNNEQFF	TGTGCCAGCAGTGAAGGTGGGACGGGTAACAATGAGCAGTTCTTC
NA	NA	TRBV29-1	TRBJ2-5	CSVLQGGGWETQYF	TGCAGCGTTCTTCAGGGTGGAGGATGGGAGACCCAGTACTTC
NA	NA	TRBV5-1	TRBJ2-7	CASSLGIGYEQYF	TGCGCCAGCAGCTTGGGGATAGGGTACGAGCAGTACTTC
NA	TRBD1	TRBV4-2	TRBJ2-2	CASSRVGQGDTGELFF	TGTGCCAGCAGCCGAGTTGGACAGGGCGACACCGGGGAGCTGTTTTTT
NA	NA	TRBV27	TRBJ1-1	CASRNLEGLNTEAFF	TGTGCCAGCAGGAATCTCGAGGGTTTGAACACTGAAGCTTTCTTT
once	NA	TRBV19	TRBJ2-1	CASSIGSYGYEQFF	TGTGCCAGTAGTATAGGAAGCTATGGGTATGAGCAGTTCTTC
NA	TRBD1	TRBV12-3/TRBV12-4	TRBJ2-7	CASSYLQGTAEQYF	TGTGCCAGCAGTTACCTCCAGGGGACAGCCGAGCAGTACTTC
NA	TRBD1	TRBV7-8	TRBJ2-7	CASRRRQGALEQYF	TGTGCCAGCAGACGTCGACAGGGGGCTTTGGAGCAGTACTTC
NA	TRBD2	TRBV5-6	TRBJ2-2	CASSSPGLADTGELFF	TGTGCCAGCAGCTCCCCGGGACTAGCGGACACCGGGGAGCTGTTTTTT
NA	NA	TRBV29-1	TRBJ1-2	CSVAQGGGYTF	TGCAGCGTTGCACAGGGAGGGGGCTACACCTTC
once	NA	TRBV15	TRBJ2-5	CATSSIGRGPEETQYF	TGTGCCACCAGCAGTATCGGTAGGGGACCCGAGGAGACCCAGTACTTC
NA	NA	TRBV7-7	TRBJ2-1	CASSRTGYNEQFF	TGTGCTAGCAGCCGGACCGGTTACAATGAGCAGTTCTTC
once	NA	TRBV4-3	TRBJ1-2	CASSQVGSFNYGYTF	TGCGCCAGCAGCCAAGTTGGGTCCTTTAACTATGGCTACACCTTC
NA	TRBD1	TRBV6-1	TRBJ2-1	CTSSGYTGGAYNEQFF	TGTACCAGCAGTGGTTACACAGGGGGCGCCTACAATGAGCAGTTCTTC
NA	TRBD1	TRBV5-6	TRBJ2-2	CASSSQGSGTGELFF	TGTGCCAGCAGCTCACAGGGGTCGGGCACCGGGGAGCTGTTTTTT
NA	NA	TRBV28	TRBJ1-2	CASPWTLTGYTF	TGTGCCAGCCCTTGGACCCTCACAGGCTACACCTTC
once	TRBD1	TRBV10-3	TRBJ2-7	CAISVSGQDRGSEQYF	TGTGCCATCAGTGTTTCGGGCCAGGACAGGGGAAGCGAGCAGTACTTC
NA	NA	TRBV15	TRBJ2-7	CATSRVDGFEQYF	TGTGCCACCAGCAGAGTAGACGGGTTTGAGCAGTACTTC
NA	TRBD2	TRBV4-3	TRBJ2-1	CASSQERERNEQFF	TGCGCCAGCAGCCAAGAGCGGGAGCGGAATGAGCAGTTCTTC
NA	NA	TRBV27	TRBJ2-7	CASSFVYHPGLIDEQYF	TGTGCCAGCAGCTTCGTATATCACCCGGGACTTATCGACGAGCAGTACTTC
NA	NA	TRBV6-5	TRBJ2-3	CASSYFGLNTDTQYF	TGTGCCAGCAGTTACTTCGGACTCAACACAGATACGCAGTATTTT
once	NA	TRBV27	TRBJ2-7	CASSSFGSRSYEQYF	TGTGCCAGCAGTTCTTTTGGCAGCCGCTCCTACGAGCAGTACTTC
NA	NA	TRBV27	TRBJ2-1	CASRSRDEQFF	TGTGCCAGCAGATCTAGGGATGAGCAGTTCTTC
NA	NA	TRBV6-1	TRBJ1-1	CASTKSASVSLVNTEAFF	TGTGCCAGCACCAAGTCTGCTTCGGTTTCGTTGGTGAACACTGAAGCTTTCTTT
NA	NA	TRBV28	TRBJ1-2	CASTLSNYGYTF	TGTGCCAGCACTCTATCCAACTATGGCTACACCTTC
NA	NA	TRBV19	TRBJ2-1	CASSPNGAGRYNEQFF	TGTGCCAGTAGTCCCAATGGGGCGGGAAGGTACAATGAGCAGTTCTTC
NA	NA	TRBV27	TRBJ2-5	CASSLLPSGQETQYF	TGTGCCAGCAGTTTATTACCGTCGGGGCAAGAGACCCAGTACTTC
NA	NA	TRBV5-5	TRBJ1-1	CASSPGSSQAFF	TGTGCCAGCAGCCCCGGGTCGAGCCAGGCTTTCTTT
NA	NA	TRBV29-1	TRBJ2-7	CSVELREYEQYF	TGCAGCGTTGAATTACGAGAATACGAGCAGTACTTC
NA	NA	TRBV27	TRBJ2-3	CASSFSAAAGIGDTQYF	TGTGCCAGCAGTTTCTCAGCCGCAGCGGGTATTGGAGATACGCAGTATTTT
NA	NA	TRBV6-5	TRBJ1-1	CASSYGLVGNTEAFF	TGTGCCAGCAGTTACGGGCTCGTCGGGAACACTGAAGCTTTCTTT
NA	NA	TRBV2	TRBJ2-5	CASSEALPGKETQYF	TGTGCCAGCAGTGAAGCGCTTCCGGGGAAGGAGACCCAGTACTTC
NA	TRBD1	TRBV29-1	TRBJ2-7	CSVEEDRGYEQYF	TGCAGCGTTGAAGAGGACAGGGGGTACGAGCAGTACTTC
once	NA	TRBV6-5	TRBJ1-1	CASSWGGLNRGEAFF	TGTGCCAGCAGTTGGGGGGGTCTCAATAGAGGTGAAGCTTTCTTT
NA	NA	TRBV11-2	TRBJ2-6	CASSPDGTGANVLTF	TGTGCCAGCAGCCCCGACGGGACAGGGGCCAACGTCCTGACTTTC
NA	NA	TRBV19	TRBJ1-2	CASSTRRNGYTF	TGTGCCAGTAGTACTCGTAGGAATGGCTACACCTTC
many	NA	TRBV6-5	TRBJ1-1	CASSPTGNTEAFF	TGTGCCAGCAGCCCCACAGGGAACACTGAAGCTTTCTTT
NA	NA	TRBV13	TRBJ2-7	CASSSRDGLYEQYF	TGTGCCAGCAGCTCCCGGGACGGCCTCTACGAGCAGTACTTC
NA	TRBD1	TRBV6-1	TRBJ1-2	CASSARDRAYGYTF	TGTGCCAGCTCCGCCCGGGACAGGGCTTATGGCTACACCTTC
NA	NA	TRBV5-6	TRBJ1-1	CASSLIGGPATEAFF	TGTGCCAGCAGCTTGATCGGGGGACCGGCCACTGAAGCTTTCTTT
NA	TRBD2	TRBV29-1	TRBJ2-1	CSVEGLAAYNEQFF	TGCAGCGTTGAAGGACTAGCGGCTTACAATGAGCAGTTCTTC
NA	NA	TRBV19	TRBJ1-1	CASSIAPRQVLGMNTEAFF	TGTGCCAGTAGTATCGCTCCCCGACAGGTCCTAGGGATGAACACTGAAGCTTTCTTT
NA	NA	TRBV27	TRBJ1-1	CASSSPTTVNTEAFF	TGTGCCAGCAGTTCACCGACGACGGTTAACACTGAAGCTTTCTTT
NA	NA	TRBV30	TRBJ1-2	CAWSATIYGYTF	TGTGCCTGGAGTGCGACGATCTATGGCTACACCTTC
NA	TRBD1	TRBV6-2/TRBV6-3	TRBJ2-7	CASSYTDRGPTYEQYF	TGTGCCAGCAGTTATACCGACAGGGGGCCAACCTACGAGCAGTACTTC
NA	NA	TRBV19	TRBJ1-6	CASSMSVAQNSPLHF	TGTGCCAGTAGTATGTCCGTAGCACAGAATTCACCCCTCCACTTT
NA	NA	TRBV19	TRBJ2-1	CASSIPGSYNEQFF	TGTGCCAGTAGTATTCCAGGTTCCTACAATGAGCAGTTCTTC
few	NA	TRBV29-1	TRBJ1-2	CSVEGWVGYTF	TGCAGCGTTGAGGGGTGGGTTGGCTACACCTTC
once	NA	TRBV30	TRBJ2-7	CAWSGRNYEQYF	TGTGCCTGGAGTGGCAGGAACTACGAGCAGTACTTC
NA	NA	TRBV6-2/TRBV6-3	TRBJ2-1	CASSSTANNEQFF	TGTGCCAGCAGTTCGACAGCGAACAATGAGCAGTTCTTC
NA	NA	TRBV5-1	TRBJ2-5	CASSQAPGTQETQYF	TGCGCCAGCAGCCAAGCCCCAGGGACACAAGAGACCCAGTACTTC